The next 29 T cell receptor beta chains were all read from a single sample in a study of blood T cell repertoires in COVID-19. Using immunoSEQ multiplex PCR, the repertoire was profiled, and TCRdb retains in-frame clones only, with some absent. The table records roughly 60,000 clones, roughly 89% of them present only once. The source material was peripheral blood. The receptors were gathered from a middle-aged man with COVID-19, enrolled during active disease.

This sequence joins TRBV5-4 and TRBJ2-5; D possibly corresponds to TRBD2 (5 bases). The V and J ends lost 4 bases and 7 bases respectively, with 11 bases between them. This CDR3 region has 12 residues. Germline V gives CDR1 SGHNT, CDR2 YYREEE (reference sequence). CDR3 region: CASSGAGMTQYF. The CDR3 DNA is TGTGCCAGCAGCGGCGCGGGTATGACCCAGTACTTC. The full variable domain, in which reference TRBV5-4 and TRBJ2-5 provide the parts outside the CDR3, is ETGVTQSPTHLIKTRGQQVTLRCSSQSGHNTVSWYQQALGQGPQFIFQYYREEENGRGNFPPRFSGLQFPNYSSELNVNALELDDSALYLCASSGAGMTQYFGPGTRLLVL.

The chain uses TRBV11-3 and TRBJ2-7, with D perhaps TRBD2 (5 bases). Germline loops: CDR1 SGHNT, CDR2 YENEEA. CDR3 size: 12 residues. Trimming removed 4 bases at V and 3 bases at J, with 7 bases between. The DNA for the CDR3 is TGTGCCAGCAGCTCCGACTACTACGAGCAGTACTTC. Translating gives CASSSDYYEQYF.

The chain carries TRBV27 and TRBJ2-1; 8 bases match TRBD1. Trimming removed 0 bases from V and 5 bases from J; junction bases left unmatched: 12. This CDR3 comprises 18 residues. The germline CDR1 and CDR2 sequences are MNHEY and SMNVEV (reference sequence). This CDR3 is CASSLSDHRDRHDNEQFF. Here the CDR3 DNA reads TGTGCCAGCAGTTTATCGGATCACCGGGACAGGCACGACAATGAGCAGTTCTTC.

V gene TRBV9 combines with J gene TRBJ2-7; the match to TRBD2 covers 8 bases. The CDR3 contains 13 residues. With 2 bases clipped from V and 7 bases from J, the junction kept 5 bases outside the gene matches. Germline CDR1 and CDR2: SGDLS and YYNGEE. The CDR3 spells CASSVTSGGEQYF. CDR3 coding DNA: TGTGCCAGCAGCGTCACTAGCGGTGGGGAGCAGTACTTC.

In DNA form, the CDR3 reads TGTGCCAGCAGTCCACGGGACAGGGCGTTCCCGATACCCTATGGCTACACCTTC. Protein: CASSPRDRAFPIPYGYTF. The gene calls are TRBV6-6 and TRBJ1-2, with 9 bases matching TRBD1. Unmatched junction bases numbered 17, after V lost 5 bases and J lost 4 bases. CDR3 size: 18 residues. Germline CDR1 and CDR2: MNHNY and SVGAGI (reference sequence).

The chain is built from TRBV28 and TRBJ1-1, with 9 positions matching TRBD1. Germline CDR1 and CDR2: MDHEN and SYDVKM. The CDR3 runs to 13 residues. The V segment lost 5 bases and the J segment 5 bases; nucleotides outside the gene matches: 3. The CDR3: CASSPGTGTEAFF. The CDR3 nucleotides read TGTGCCAGCAGTCCCGGGACAGGGACTGAAGCTTTCTTT.

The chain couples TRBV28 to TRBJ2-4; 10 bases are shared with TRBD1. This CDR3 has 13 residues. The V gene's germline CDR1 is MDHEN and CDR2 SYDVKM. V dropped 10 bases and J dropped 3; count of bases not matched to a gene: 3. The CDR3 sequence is CATTGGGKNIQYF. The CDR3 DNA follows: TGTGCCACGACAGGGGGCGGCAAAAACATTCAGTACTTC.

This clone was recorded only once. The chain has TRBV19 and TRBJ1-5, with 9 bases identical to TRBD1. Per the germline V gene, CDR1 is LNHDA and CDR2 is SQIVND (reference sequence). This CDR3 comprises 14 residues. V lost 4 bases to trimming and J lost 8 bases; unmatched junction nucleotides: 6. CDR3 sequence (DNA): TGTGCCAGTAGTACCGGGACAGGGTCCAAGCCCCAGCATTTT. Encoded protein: CASSTGTGSKPQHF.

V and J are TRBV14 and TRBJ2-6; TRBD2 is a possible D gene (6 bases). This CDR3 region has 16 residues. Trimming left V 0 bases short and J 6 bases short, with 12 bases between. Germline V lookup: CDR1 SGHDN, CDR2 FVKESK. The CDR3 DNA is TGTGCCAGCAGCCAAGATCTGGGACTTTTGGCCAACGTCCTGACTTTC. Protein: CASSQDLGLLANVLTF.

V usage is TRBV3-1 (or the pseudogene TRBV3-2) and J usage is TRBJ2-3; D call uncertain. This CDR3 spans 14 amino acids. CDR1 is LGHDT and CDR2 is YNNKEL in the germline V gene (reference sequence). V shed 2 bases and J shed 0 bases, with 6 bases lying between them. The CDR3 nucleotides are TGTGCCAGCAGCCAACTGCGGAGCACAGATACGCAGTATTTT. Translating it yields CASSQLRSTDTQYF.

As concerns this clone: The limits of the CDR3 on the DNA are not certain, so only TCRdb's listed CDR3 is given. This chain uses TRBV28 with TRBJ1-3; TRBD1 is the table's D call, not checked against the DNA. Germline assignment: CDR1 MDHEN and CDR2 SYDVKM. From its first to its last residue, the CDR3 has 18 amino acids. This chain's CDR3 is CASSSSAGQFNSGNTIYF.

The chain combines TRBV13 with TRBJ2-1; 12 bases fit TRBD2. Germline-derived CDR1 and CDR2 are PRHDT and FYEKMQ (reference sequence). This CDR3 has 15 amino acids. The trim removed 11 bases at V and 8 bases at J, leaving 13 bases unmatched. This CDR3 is CACTTTSGRGDEQFF. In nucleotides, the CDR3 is TGTGCCTGCACCACGACTAGCGGGAGAGGCGATGAGCAGTTCTTC. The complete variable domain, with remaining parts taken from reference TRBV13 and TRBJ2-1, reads AAGVIQSPRHLIKEKRETATLKCYPIPRHDTVYWYQQGPGQDPQFLISFYEKMQSDKGSIPDRFSAQQFSDYHSELNMSSLELGDSALYFCACTTTSGRGDEQFFGPGTRLTVL.

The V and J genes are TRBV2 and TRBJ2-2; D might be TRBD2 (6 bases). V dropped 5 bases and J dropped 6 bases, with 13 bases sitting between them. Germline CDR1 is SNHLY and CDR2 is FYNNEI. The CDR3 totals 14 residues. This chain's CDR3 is CASSRKGEAGELFF. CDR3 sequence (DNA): TGTGCCAGCAGTCGTAAAGGGGAGGCCGGGGAGCTGTTTTTT.

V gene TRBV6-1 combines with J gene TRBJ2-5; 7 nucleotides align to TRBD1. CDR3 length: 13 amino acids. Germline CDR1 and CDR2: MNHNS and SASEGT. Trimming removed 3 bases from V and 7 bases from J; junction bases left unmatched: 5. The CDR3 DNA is TGTGCCAGCAGTGACAGGGGGATGTGGACCCAGTACTTC. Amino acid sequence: CASSDRGMWTQYF.

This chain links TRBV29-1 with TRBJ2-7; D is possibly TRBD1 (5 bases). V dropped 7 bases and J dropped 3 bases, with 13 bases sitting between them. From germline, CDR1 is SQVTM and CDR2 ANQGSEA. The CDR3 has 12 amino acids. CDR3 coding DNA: TGCAGCGCCAGGAAAGGGGTCTACGAGCAGTACTTC. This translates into CSARKGVYEQYF.

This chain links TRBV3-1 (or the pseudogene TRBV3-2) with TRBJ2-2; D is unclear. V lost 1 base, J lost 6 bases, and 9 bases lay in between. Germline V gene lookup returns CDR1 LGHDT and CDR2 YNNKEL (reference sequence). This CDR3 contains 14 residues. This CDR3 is CASSQGLRSGELFF. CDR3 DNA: TGTGCCAGCAGCCAAGGTCTGCGTTCCGGGGAGCTGTTTTTT.

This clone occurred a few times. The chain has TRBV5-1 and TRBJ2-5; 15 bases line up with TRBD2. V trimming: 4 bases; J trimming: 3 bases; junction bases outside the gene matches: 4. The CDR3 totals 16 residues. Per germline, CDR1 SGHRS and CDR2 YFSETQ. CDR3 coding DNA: TGCGCCAGCAGCGGAGGGACTAGCGGGGGGAAAGAGACCCAGTACTTC. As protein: CASSGGTSGGKETQYF.

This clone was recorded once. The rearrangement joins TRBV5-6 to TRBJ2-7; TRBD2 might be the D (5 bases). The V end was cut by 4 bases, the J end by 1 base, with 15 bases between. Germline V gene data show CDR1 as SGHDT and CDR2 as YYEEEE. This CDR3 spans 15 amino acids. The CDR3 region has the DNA TGTGCCAGCAGCCAAGGACTGATACATTCCTACGAGCAGTACTTC. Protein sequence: CASSQGLIHSYEQYF. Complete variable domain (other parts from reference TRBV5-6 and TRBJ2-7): DAGVTQSPTHLIKTRGQQVTLRCSPKSGHDTVSWYQQALGQGPQFIFQYYEEEERQRGNFPDRFSGHQFPNYSSELNVNALLLGDSALYLCASSQGLIHSYEQYFGPGTRLTVT.

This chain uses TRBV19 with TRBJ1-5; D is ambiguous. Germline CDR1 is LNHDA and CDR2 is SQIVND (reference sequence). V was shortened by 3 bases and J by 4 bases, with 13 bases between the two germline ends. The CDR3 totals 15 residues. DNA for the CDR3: TGTGCCAGTAGTATCCTAGGACTGGGTAATCAGCCCCAGCATTTT. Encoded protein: CASSILGLGNQPQHF.

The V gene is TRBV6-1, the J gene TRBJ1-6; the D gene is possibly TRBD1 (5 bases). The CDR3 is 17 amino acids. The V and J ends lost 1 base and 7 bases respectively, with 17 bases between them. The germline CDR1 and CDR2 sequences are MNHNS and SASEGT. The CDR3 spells CASSEDSAGYVNSPLHF. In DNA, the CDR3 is TGTGCCAGCAGTGAAGACTCGGCAGGGTACGTCAATTCACCCCTCCACTTT.

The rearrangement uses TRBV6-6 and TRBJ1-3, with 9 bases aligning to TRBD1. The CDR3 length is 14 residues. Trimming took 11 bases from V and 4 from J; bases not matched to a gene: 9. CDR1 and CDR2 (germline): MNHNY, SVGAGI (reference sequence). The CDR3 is CAVQQGAQGNTIYF. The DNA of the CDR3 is TGTGCCGTTCAACAGGGGGCGCAGGGAAACACCATATATTTT.

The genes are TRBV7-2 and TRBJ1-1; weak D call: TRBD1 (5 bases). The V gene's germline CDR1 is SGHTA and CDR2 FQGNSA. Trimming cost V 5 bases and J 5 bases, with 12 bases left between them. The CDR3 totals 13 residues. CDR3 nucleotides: TGTGCCAGCAGCCCCCCGGGGGTAACTGAAGCTTTCTTT. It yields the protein CASSPPGVTEAFF. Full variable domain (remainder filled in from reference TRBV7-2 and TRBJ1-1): GAGVSQSPSNKVTEKGKDVELRCDPISGHTALYWYRQSLGQGLEFLIYFQGNSAPDKSGLPSDRFSAERTGGSVSTLTIQRTQQEDSAVYLCASSPPGVTEAFFGQGTRLTVV.

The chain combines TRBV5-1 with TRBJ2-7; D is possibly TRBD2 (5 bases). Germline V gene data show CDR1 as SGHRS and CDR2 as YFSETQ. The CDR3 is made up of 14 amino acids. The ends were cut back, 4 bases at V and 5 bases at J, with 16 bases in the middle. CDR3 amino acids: CASSPLGGIHEQYF. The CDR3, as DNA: TGCGCCAGCAGCCCGCTAGGAGGTATCCACGAGCAGTACTTC.

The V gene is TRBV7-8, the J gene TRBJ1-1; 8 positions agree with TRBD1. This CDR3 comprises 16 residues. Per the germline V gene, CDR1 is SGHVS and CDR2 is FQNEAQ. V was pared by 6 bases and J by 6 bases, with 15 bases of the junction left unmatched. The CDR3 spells CASSFTRGQADAEAFF. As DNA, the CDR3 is TGTGCCAGCAGTTTCACCAGGGGACAGGCGGACGCTGAAGCTTTCTTT.

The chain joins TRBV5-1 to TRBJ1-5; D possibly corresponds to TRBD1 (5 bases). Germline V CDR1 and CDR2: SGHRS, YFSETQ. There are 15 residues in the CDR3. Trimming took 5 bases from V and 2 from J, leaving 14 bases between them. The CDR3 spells CASSRSGGGNQPQHF. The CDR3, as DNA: TGCGCCAGCAGTCGATCCGGGGGAGGCAATCAGCCCCAGCATTTT.

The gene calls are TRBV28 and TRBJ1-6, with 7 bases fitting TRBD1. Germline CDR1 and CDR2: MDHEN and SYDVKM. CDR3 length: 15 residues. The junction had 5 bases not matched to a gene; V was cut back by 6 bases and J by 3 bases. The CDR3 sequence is CASRPTGLYNSPLHF. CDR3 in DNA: TGTGCCAGCAGACCGACAGGGCTCTATAATTCACCCCTCCACTTT.

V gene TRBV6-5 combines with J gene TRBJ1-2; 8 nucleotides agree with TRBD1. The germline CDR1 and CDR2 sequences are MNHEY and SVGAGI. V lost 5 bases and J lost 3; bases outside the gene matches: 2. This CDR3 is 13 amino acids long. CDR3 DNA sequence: TGTGCCAGCAGTCTGACAGGGGACTATGGCTACACCTTC. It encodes CASSLTGDYGYTF.

The DNA for the CDR3 is TGTGCCTCGACAGGGGTCCGCTCCTACGAGCAGTACTTC. Amino acids: CASTGVRSYEQYF. The rearrangement joins TRBV30 to TRBJ2-7; 8 nucleotides line up with TRBD1. Per the germline V gene, CDR1 is GTSNPN and CDR2 is SVGIG (reference sequence). CDR3 length: 13 amino acids. V lost 7 bases and J lost 0; bases outside the gene matches: 5.

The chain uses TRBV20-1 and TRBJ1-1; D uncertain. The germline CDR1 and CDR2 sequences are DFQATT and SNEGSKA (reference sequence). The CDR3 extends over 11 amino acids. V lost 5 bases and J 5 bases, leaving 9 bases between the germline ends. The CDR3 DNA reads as TGCAGTGCTGGAGGTCTAACTGAAGCTTTCTTT. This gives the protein CSAGGLTEAFF.